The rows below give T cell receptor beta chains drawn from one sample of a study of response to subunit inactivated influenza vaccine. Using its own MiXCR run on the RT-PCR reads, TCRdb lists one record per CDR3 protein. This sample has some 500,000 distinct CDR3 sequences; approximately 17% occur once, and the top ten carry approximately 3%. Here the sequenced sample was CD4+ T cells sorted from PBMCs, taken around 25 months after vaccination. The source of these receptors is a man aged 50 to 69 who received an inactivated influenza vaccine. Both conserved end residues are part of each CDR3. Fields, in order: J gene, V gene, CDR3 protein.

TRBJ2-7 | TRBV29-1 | CSAWTGGRYEQYF
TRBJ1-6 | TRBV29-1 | CSVSLRARYRGRLGSPLHF
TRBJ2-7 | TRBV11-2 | CASSLFGVSYEQYF
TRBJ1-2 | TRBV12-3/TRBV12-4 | CASSLSPRTNYGYTF
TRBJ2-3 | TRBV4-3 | CASSQEYRAYTDTQYF
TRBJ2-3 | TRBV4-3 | CASSQDLLGSDTQYF
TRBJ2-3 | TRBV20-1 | CSARALAGPSTDTQYF
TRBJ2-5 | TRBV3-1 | CASSSDGPKTQYF
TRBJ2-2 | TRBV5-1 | CASSLDPARATGELFF
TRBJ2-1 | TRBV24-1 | CATSAGNLYNEQFF
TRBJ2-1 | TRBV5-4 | CASSPTGPTYNEQFF
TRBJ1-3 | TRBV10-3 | CAISEYQARAGNTIYF
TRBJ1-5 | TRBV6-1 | CASSPRRGVDQPQHF
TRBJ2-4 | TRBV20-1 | CSAGELAKNIQYF
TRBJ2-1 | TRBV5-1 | CASSPGQPSYNEQFF
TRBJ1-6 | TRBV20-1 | CSARIAAINSPLHF
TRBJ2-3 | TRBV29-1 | CSVEAILAGRTDTQYF
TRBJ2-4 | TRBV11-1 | CASSLAWRAPEAKNIQYF
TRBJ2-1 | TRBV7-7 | CASSLAGTESSYNEQFF
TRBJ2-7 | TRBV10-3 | CAISESRDTYEQYF
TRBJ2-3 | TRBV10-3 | CAISDPPSGGAPDTQYF
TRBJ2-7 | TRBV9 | CASSVGHLSSYEQYF
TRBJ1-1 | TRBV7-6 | CASSSRGTEAFF
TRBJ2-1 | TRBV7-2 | CASSQGLAWNEQFF
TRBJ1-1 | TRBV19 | CATLKGSLWDTEAFF
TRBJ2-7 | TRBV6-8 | CASSYVVDYEQYF
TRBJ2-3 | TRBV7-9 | CASSLAARTGQGDTQYF
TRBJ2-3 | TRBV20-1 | CSASRRDPITDTQYF
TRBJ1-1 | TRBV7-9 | CASNWGTEAFF
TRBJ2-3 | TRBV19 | CASSTVAGEWVTQYF
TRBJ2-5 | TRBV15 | CATSSDGWDQYF
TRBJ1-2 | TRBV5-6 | CASSLGSAIYGYTF
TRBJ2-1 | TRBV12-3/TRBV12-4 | CASSPPLGWGLSNEQFF
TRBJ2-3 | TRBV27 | CASSLSWGTDTQYF
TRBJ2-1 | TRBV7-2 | CASSLGQGRNEQFF